These 4 T cell receptor delta chains originate from one sample sequenced in a study of γδ T cells in repeated Plasmodium falciparum infection. TCRdb re-analyzed the multiplex PCR reads via CATT. The sample holds about 48,000 delta-chain clones; roughly 1.6% are singletons and the top ten take 7.5% to 10%. Flow sorting of PBMC yielded separate Vgamma9/Vdelta2+ and Vdelta2-negative gammadelta T cell populations for bulk repertoire analysis. Material for sequencing was gamma-delta T cells from blood. The receptors were sampled from a pool of human donors (malaria-infected and uninfected, not separated).

On this clone itself: This DNA's translation and the protein TCRdb lists, from a much larger clone, do not match at residue 10, likely due to a read error; the protein shown is translated from the DNA. The rearrangement joins TRDV1 to TRDJ1; TRDD3 matches at 7 bases. This CDR3 is built from 21 residues. Germline CDR1 reads TSWWSYY; CDR2 reads QGS. V lost 1 base, J lost 2 bases, and 22 bases stayed unmatched. For the CDR3, the DNA is TGTGCTCTTGGGGAACATATGGCGGCCTGCTGGGGGGCCCGGTGGACCGATAAACTCATCTTT. Its protein product is CALGEHMAACWGARWTDKLIF.

As regards this clone: Given a far larger clone just one base away, this is likely a sequencing read error. Additional DNA sequences in this sample encode the identical CDR3. The rearrangement uses TRDV3 and TRDJ1, with TRDD3 matching over 8 bases. Germline loops: CDR1 TVYSNPD, CDR2 GDNSRS (reference sequence). The CDR3 spans 20 residues. J was trimmed by 0 bases and V by 4 bases; bases with no gene match: 25. This CDR3 reads CASFGPDSTGGRFYTDKLIF. CDR3 DNA sequence: TGTGCCTCCTTTGGTCCCGACAGTACTGGGGGGAGATTCTACACCGATAAACTCATCTTT.

As regards this clone: With a far larger clone one base away, a read error is the likely cause. This sample also contains other DNA sequences that code for the same CDR3. Called V gene: TRDV1; the J gene was not called; the table's D call, TRDD3, was not checked against the DNA. The CDR3 spans 23 residues. Per the germline V gene, CDR1 is TSWWSYY and CDR2 is QGS. The CDR3 coding sequence is TGTGCTCTTGGGAACATTCTCGGGCTCGGGTACTGGGGGATAGAGGCGTACACCGATAAACTCATTTTT. Translated, it gives CALGNILGLGYWGIEAYTDKLIF.

A word on this clone: This likely came from a read error, as a far larger clone is one base away. Other DNA variants within this sample encode the same CDR3. The DNA of the CDR3 is TGTGCCTGCCACAAGAGAGTTCGCGGGGACCGACCAGGGTACACCGATAAACTCATCTTT. Translation gives CACHKRVRGDRPGYTDKLIF. The J gene is TRDJ1, the V gene TRDV2; maybe TRDD3 (5 bases). Here the J gene was assigned by germline matching of the DNA, as TCRdb has none. Germline V lookup: CDR1 GEAIGNYY, CDR2 EKD. This CDR3 comprises 20 residues. Trimming pared 7 bases from V and 0 bases from J, leaving 32 bases between.